The T cell receptor beta chain described here comes from a study of blood T cell repertoires in COVID-19. Profiling relied on immunoSEQ multiplex PCR, and the TCRdb table lists in-frame clones only, not all of them. The data show fewer than 80,000 clones, with about nine tenths seen just once and roughly 15% held by the top ten. CDR3 length: 14 amino acids. The trim removed 6 bases at V and 0 bases at J, leaving 4 bases unmatched. Per germline, CDR1 MGHDK and CDR2 SYGVNS. The specimen sequenced was peripheral blood. The gene calls are TRBV25-1 and TRBJ1-1; 7 bases align to TRBD1. This TCR was sampled from a woman aged 80 or over with active or convalescent COVID-19. The CDR3 nucleotides are TGTGCCAGCAGCAAACAGGGGATGAACACTGAAGCTTTCTTT. Translation gives CASSKQGMNTEAFF.